Below, one TCR beta chain is given with its context. The target antigen is unknown. The record originates from a study of vaccination and CD4 T cells after COVID-19. This sample's treatment: approximately 9-day PBMC culture with coronavirus spike peptide pools or control peptides (ViraFEST assay). Using peptide pools, antigen-specific T cells were expanded in ViraFEST before TCRs were sequenced. CD4+ T cells that had been cultured provided DNA sequenced with the Oncomine TCR Beta short-read assay. Each CDR3 protein is one row after TCRdb ran MiXCR on the PCR reads. The table includes roughly 18,000 distinct CDR3 sequences, over 45% detected once. The CDR3 has 16 residues. V lost 6 bases and J lost 6; bases outside the gene matches: 11. Germline lookup yields CDR1 SNHLY and CDR2 FYNNEI.

This chain connects TRBV2 to TRBJ1-6; 7 positions agree with TRBD1. Source: CD4+ T cells from blood, cultured in vitro, taken before SARS-CoV-2 vaccination. This TCR was recovered from a human donor who had recovered from COVID-19. The CDR3 DNA follows: TGTGCCAGCAGCGAACGGGACAGCCGAACTAATTCACCCCTCCACTTT. Translated: CASSERDSRTNSPLHF.